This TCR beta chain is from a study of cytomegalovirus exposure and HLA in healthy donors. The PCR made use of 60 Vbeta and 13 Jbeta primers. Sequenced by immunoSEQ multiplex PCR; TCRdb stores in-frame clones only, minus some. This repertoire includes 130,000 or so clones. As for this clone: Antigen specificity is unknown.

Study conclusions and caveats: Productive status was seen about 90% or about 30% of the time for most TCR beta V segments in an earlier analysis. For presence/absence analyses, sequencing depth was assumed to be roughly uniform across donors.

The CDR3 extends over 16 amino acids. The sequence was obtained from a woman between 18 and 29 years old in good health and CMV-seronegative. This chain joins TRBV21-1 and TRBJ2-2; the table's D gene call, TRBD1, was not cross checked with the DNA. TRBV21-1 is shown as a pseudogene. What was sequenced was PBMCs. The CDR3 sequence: CASSARDKGDTGELFF. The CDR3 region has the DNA TGTGCCAGCAGCGCCCGGGACAAGGGGGACACCGGGGAGCTGTTTTTT.